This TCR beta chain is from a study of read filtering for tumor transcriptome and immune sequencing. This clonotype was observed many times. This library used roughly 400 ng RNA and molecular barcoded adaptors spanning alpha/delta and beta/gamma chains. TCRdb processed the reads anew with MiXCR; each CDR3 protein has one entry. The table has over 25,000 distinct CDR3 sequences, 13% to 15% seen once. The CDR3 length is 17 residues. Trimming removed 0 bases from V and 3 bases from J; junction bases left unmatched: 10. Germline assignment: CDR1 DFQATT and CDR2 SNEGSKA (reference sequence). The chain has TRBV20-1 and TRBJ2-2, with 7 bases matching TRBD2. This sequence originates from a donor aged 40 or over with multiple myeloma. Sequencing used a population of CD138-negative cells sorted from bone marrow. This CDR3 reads CSARDRDGRTDTGELFF. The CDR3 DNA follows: TGCAGTGCTAGAGATCGGGACGGGAGGACCGACACCGGGGAGCTGTTTTTT.